What follows are 23 T cell receptor beta chains derived from one specimen sequenced in a study of blood T cell repertoires in COVID-19 (TCRdb year 2020). The receptor library was made with the immunoSEQ multiplex PCR assay. Sourced from immuneACCESS, this table was stored by TCRdb with only in-frame sequences that have V and J called. A share of the clones is absent; for the studies checked, an unresolved V gene accounts for under half, and the remainder has no known explanation. The table for this sample lists roughly 80,000 clones; about four fifths of them were counted only once. 11% of the sample goes to the ten largest clones. Sequences were obtained from peripheral blood. These receptors were collected from a man aged 50 to 59 with acute or convalescent COVID-19.

This clone was recorded only once. One junction end disagrees with the germline gene, perhaps due to a read error. This chain joins TRBV6-5 and TRBJ1-1, with 7 bases identical to TRBD1. Germline V gene sequence: CDR1 MNHEY, CDR2 SVGAGI. This CDR3 comprises 16 residues. The CDR3 loop reads CTSSYSIRQGGPEAFF. The CDR3 DNA is TGTACCAGCAGTTACTCGATTAGGCAGGGGGGCCCTGAAGCTTTCTTT.

This sequence joins TRBV28 and TRBJ2-2; D unclear. Germline V gives CDR1 MDHEN, CDR2 SYDVKM. The CDR3 extends over 12 amino acids. The ends were cut back, 5 bases at V and 5 bases at J, with 6 bases in the middle. The CDR3, as DNA: TGTGCCAGCAGTCGAGCAACCGGGGAGCTGTTTTTT. It encodes CASSRATGELFF.

The chain is built from TRBV11-1 and TRBJ2-1; D is unclear. Germline CDR1 reads SGHAT; CDR2 reads FQDESV (reference sequence). V lost 1 base to trimming and J lost 5 bases, with 6 bases between them. The CDR3 runs to 13 residues. In nucleotides, the CDR3 is TGTGCCAGCAGCTTAGTTGCAGACAATGAGCAGTTCTTC. It codes for CASSLVADNEQFF.

This clone was observed a handful of times. The chain couples TRBV4-1 to TRBJ2-1; TRBD1 matches 9 bases. The CDR3 extends over 15 amino acids. The J segment lost 15 bases and the V segment lost 2 bases, leaving 14 bases of the junction unmatched. Germline CDR1 reads MGHRA; CDR2 reads YSYEKL. CDR3 region: CASSQQGQGLSGRFF. The CDR3 DNA follows: TGCGCCAGCAGCCAACAGGGACAGGGTCTGAGTGGGCGGTTCTTC.

The CDR3, as DNA: TGCGCCAGCAGCCAAGACGGGTCGCTAGCGGGGCAGTTCTTC. The encoded protein is CASSQDGSLAGQFF. V is TRBV4-3 and J is TRBJ2-1; 8 bases are shared with TRBD2. The CDR3 has 14 residues. Unmatched junction bases numbered 7, after V lost 0 bases and J lost 12 bases. The germline V gene encodes CDR1 LGHNA and CDR2 YSLEER.

This clone was seen a few times. This chain's CDR3 is CASSQDRAHPYGYTF. Here the CDR3 DNA reads TGTGCCAGCAGTCAGGACAGGGCCCACCCTTATGGCTACACCTTC. J is TRBJ1-2 and V is TRBV27; 8 bases are a match to TRBD1. Germline lookup yields CDR1 MNHEY and CDR2 SMNVEV (reference sequence). The CDR3 covers 15 residues. Trimming removed 5 bases from V and 5 bases from J; junction bases left unmatched: 10.

This clone was detected a few times. CDR3: CASSYTRGYEQYF. DNA of the CDR3: TGTGCCAGCAGCTATACACGAGGCTACGAGCAGTACTTC. The chain links TRBV5-6 to TRBJ2-7; no clear D gene. This CDR3 comprises 13 residues. V lost 3 bases, J lost 3 bases, and 10 bases lay in between. Germline V gene sequence: CDR1 SGHDT, CDR2 YYEEEE.

The genes are TRBV4-3 and TRBJ1-3, with D possibly matching TRBD1 (6 bases). CDR3 length: 15 amino acids. Germline loops: CDR1 LGHNA, CDR2 YSLEER. V lost 4 bases to trimming and J lost 4 bases, with 14 bases between them. CDR3 protein: CASSPPGVGGNTIYF. In DNA, the CDR3 is TGCGCCAGCAGCCCTCCAGGGGTGGGAGGAAACACCATATATTTT.

This clone was detected only once. V gene TRBV7-2 combines with J gene TRBJ1-3; D not resolved. CDR3 length equals 13 residues. Trimming removed 3 bases from V and 1 base from J, with 4 bases in between. Germline loops: CDR1 SGHTA, CDR2 FQGNSA. The DNA of the CDR3 is TGTGCCAGCAGCTTCCGGTCTGGAAACACCATATATTTT. Protein: CASSFRSGNTIYF.

The chain is built from TRBV28 and TRBJ2-7; D gene unclear. Trimming took off 3 bases at V and 0 bases at J, with 6 bases between the two ends. CDR1 is MDHEN and CDR2 is SYDVKM in the germline V gene. There are 13 residues in the CDR3. The DNA of the CDR3 is TGTGCCAGCAGTTTTGGCAACTCCTACGAGCAGTACTTC. Its translation: CASSFGNSYEQYF. Drawing the rest from reference TRBV28 and TRBJ2-7, the complete variable domain is DVKVTQSSRYLVKRTGEKVFLECVQDMDHENMFWYRQDPGLGLRLIYFSYDVKMKEKGDIPEGYSVSREKKERFSLILESASTNQTSMYLCASSFGNSYEQYFGPGTRLTVT.

The V call is TRBV7-2, the J call TRBJ1-4, with TRBD1 identical over 9 bases. Germline V gene lookup returns CDR1 SGHTA and CDR2 FQGNSA. The CDR3 has 16 amino acids. Trimming took 4 bases from V and 1 from J; bases not matched to a gene: 4. CDR3 residues: CASSSDRGGTNEKLFF. CDR3 nucleotides: TGTGCCAGCAGCTCGGACAGGGGCGGAACTAATGAAAAACTGTTTTTT.

This chain joins TRBV25-1 and TRBJ1-2, with D possibly being TRBD1 (5 bases). The CDR3 runs 14 residues. V lost 5 bases and J lost 4, with 14 bases in between. Germline CDR1 is MGHDK and CDR2 is SYGVNS. The CDR3: CASSKGRGSYGYTF. CDR3 sequence (DNA): TGTGCCAGCAGTAAAGGCCGGGGGAGCTATGGCTACACCTTC.

The chain combines TRBV28 with TRBJ1-5, with D uncertain. Between the trimmed V and J ends, which lost 8 bases and 0 bases, there was a span of 8 bases. There are 13 residues in the CDR3. The germline CDR1 and CDR2 sequences are MDHEN and SYDVKM. The CDR3 region is CASGLNSNQPQHF. CDR3 DNA: TGTGCCAGCGGACTTAATAGCAATCAGCCCCAGCATTTT.

The V call is TRBV4-1, the J call TRBJ1-3, with D perhaps matching TRBD1 (6 bases). CDR1 MGHRA and CDR2 YSYEKL come from the germline V gene. V dropped 3 bases and J dropped 0 bases, with 18 bases sitting between them. The length of the CDR3 is 18 residues. This CDR3 is CASSQKLSRGNSGNTIYF. The DNA of the CDR3 is TGCGCCAGCAGCCAGAAACTATCCAGGGGCAACTCTGGAAACACCATATATTTT.

This rearrangement joins TRBV30 to TRBJ2-1; 9 bases map to TRBD1. The length of the CDR3 is 16 residues. Trimming removed 0 bases from V and 5 bases from J; junction bases left unmatched: 8. CDR1 is GTSNPN, CDR2 SVGIG, per germline (reference sequence). The CDR3 protein is CAWSVRDRARNNEQFF. CDR3 in DNA: TGTGCCTGGAGTGTACGGGACAGGGCCAGGAACAATGAGCAGTTCTTC.

The chain uses TRBV19 and TRBJ2-7; 8 bases align to TRBD2. Germline CDR1 reads LNHDA; CDR2 reads SQIVND (reference sequence). The CDR3 sequence is 15 residues long. V shed 7 bases, J shed 7 bases, and the junction held 15 bases outside the gene matches. The CDR3 protein is CASNPRGGSPGEQYF. DNA of the CDR3: TGTGCCAGTAACCCACGGGGGGGATCCCCCGGGGAGCAGTACTTC.

The V gene is TRBV28, the J gene TRBJ1-5; 7 bases are shared with TRBD1. J was trimmed by 2 bases and V by 3 bases; bases with no gene match: 13. The germline V gene encodes CDR1 MDHEN and CDR2 SYDVKM. CDR3 length: 18 amino acids. The chain's CDR3 is CASSLSGTAAWGNQPQHF. The CDR3 DNA reads as TGTGCCAGCAGTTTGTCCGGGACAGCAGCTTGGGGCAATCAGCCCCAGCATTTT.

The chain couples TRBV25-1 to TRBJ2-5; 8 bases align to TRBD2. J lost 5 bases, V lost 8 bases, and 13 bases had no gene match. CDR1 and CDR2 (germline): MGHDK, SYGVNS. The CDR3 spans 15 residues. CDR3 in DNA: TGTGCCAGCGCCCGGGGCGGGACTAGTGACGAGACCCAGTACTTC. This codes for CASARGGTSDETQYF.

The chain is built from TRBV6-5 and TRBJ2-1; possible D gene TRBD2, 5 bases. Germline loops: CDR1 MNHEY, CDR2 SVGAGI. The CDR3 runs 15 residues. V lost 4 bases and J lost 0, with 10 bases in between. Here the CDR3 DNA reads TGTGCCAGCAGTTCCGGGATTGGCTCCTACAATGAGCAGTTCTTC. Its protein is CASSSGIGSYNEQFF.

J is TRBJ1-2 and V is TRBV28; TRBD1 is a possible D gene (6 bases). From germline, CDR1 is MDHEN and CDR2 SYDVKM. V gave up 6 bases and J gave up 8 bases, with 19 bases separating them. The CDR3 runs 14 residues. CDR3 coding DNA: TGTGCCAGCAGCCGTGGGACAATCGGGCACGGCTACACCTTC. Its translation is CASSRGTIGHGYTF.

The gene calls are TRBV5-1 and TRBJ2-5; 11 bases are a match to TRBD2. The CDR3 runs 16 residues. V shed 2 bases and J 1 base; nucleotides not matched to a gene: 4. Per the germline V gene, CDR1 is SGHRS and CDR2 is YFSETQ. The CDR3 is CASSFLGTSGQETQYF. DNA for the CDR3: TGCGCCAGCAGCTTTCTGGGGACTAGCGGCCAAGAGACCCAGTACTTC.

For the CDR3, the DNA is TGTGCCAGCAGTTACTCCACAGGGGGTAGAGATCAGCCCCAGCATTTT. Its protein is CASSYSTGGRDQPQHF. The gene calls are TRBV6-6 and TRBJ1-5; 8 nucleotides agree with TRBD1. Trimming cost V 0 bases and J 5 bases; bases outside gene matches: 6. Germline CDR1 and CDR2: MNHNY and SVGAGI (reference sequence). The CDR3 is made up of 16 amino acids.

The chain combines TRBV10-3 with TRBJ2-5; unclear D gene. In germline, CDR1 is ENHRY, CDR2 SYGVKD. This CDR3 contains 13 residues. Trimming took off 0 bases at V and 5 bases at J, with 7 bases between the two ends. The CDR3 DNA follows: TGTGCCATCAGTGAGTCGAGTGAGGAGACCCAGTACTTC. Protein product: CAISESSEETQYF.